This TCR beta chain was identified during a study of CD8+CD57+ T cells in acquired aplastic anemia. Across the whole study: Average DNA yield from sorted CD4+ and CD8+ cells was around 3 ug.

The germline V and J ends were trimmed by 6 bases and 9 bases, with 17 bases remaining between them. This CDR3 is built from 13 residues. CDR1 ENHRY and CDR2 SYGVKD come from the germline V gene. It was genomic DNA that served as the template for profiling TCR beta VDJ and CDR3. MiXCR, applied by TCRdb to the reads, yields one record per CDR3 protein. Here the sample spans 450,000 to 600,000 distinct CDR3 sequences, roughly 34% being singletons. Patients picked for sequencing had shown CD8+CD57+ cell expansion detected by flow cytometry. The sample comprised sorted CD4+, CD8+, or CD8+CD57+ T cells (not recorded which) from PBMCs. The source is a human donor with aplastic anemia. The gene calls are TRBV10-3 and TRBJ2-5, with D perhaps TRBD1 or TRBD2 (6 bases each). The CDR3 region is CAIRRDTDQPQYF. CDR3 nucleotide sequence: TGTGCCATCAGGCGGGACACCGATCAGCCCCAGTACTTC.